Included here is one T cell receptor beta chain sequence, with context. Its antigen remains unknown. These data belong to a study of vaccination effects on CD4 cells after COVID-19. The wider study: All participants had two doses of either the BNT162b2 or mRNA-1273 vaccine. Convalescent patient samples, from two individuals, date to 16 days and one week before vaccination. General observations from the study: Marked clonal contraction was seen in infection- and vaccine-induced clones late after vaccination. Limitations: small convalescent group and missing early post-infection timepoints.

Within the ViraFEST assay, antigen-specific CD4+ T cells underwent expansion with viral peptide pools prior to sequencing. It was after approximately 10 days of culture that CD4+ T cells were isolated. Confirmation by PCR established that the person had SARS-CoV-2 infection between March and December 2020. Germline CDR1 LNHDA, CDR2 SQIVND (reference sequence). CDR3 length equals 13 residues. V lost 3 bases and J 2 bases, leaving 8 bases between the germline ends. Clones were sequenced by immunoSEQ multiplex PCR, and TCRdb holds only the in-frame ones, with some missing. The data show tens of thousands of clones, approximately 78% seen once.

This TCR was sampled from a human donor who had a prior SARS-CoV-2 infection. Sequenced here: CD4+ T cells from PBMCs cultured with HCoV-NL63 spike peptides, sampled before COVID-19 vaccination. The chain employs TRBV19 and TRBJ2-7, with D uncertain. The CDR3 DNA is TGTGCCAGTAGTATGAGTCTTGCCTACGAGCAGTACTTC. It translates to CASSMSLAYEQYF.